This T cell receptor beta chain was captured by sequencing in a study of T cells after yellow fever vaccination. This clonotype was counted ten times or more. Its antigen is currently unknown. Study observations and caveats: A large majority of primary-vaccination clones showed up again after the booster (96% CD4, 88% CD8).

TCRdb re-called the 5' RACE reads through MiXCR, storing one row per CDR3 protein. This table has about 330,000 distinct CDR3 sequences, roughly 4.3% appearing once. Germline loops: CDR1 SQVTM, CDR2 ANQGSEA. Between the trimmed V and J ends, which lost 2 bases and 9 bases, there was a span of 11 bases. This CDR3 region has 12 residues. Sequenced here: PBMCs, sampled 5 days after the yellow fever booster vaccination. The source of this sequence is a man younger than 30 who received the YFV17D yellow fever vaccine. The gene calls are TRBV29-1 and TRBJ2-1, with no clear D. The DNA for the CDR3 is TGCAGCGTTGAAAGCACCGGTGGTGAGCAGTTCTTC. The encoded protein is CSVESTGGEQFF.